This is a list of T cell receptor beta chains from one sample in a study of T cell responses to AZD1222 COVID-19 vaccine. Assay: immunoSEQ multiplex PCR; the TCRdb copy retains only in-frame clones and omits some. This table holds about 110,000 clones, roughly 85% found once. Here the sequenced sample was peripheral blood, taken 28 days after the second AZD1222 dose. These receptors were collected from an adult who received the AZD1222 COVID-19 vaccine. Both conserved end residues are part of each CDR3. The D gene is left open where the match is weak. Clone size is shown for a subset of rows, as once, few, many or a class of expanded clone.

v_gene	abundance	j_gene	d_gene	CDR3nt	CDR3aa
TRBV3-1/TRBV3-2	NA	TRBJ2-7	NA	TGTGCCAGCAGCCAAGATGATAAGGGCTACGAGCAGTACTTC	CASSQDDKGYEQYF
TRBV13	NA	TRBJ2-5	TRBD2	TGTGCCAGCAGTCACGGGACTAGCGGCCAAGAGACCCAGTACTTC	CASSHGTSGQETQYF
TRBV10-3	NA	TRBJ1-5	TRBD1	TGTGCCATCGGGGACAGGGGCAGTCAGCCCCAGCATTTT	CAIGDRGSQPQHF
TRBV12-5	NA	TRBJ2-1	NA	TGTGCTAGTGACTCAAACCGGGACACTACTCTGGGGCAGTTCTTC	CASDSNRDTTLGQFF
TRBV5-4	NA	TRBJ2-7	TRBD2	TGTGCCAGCAGCTTGGAGCAGGGAGGGGAGTACGAGCAGTACTTC	CASSLEQGGEYEQYF
TRBV6-2/TRBV6-3	NA	TRBJ1-5	NA	TGTGCCAGCAGTCCCCGGGGGGGGCGAGGCAATCAGCCCCAGCATTTT	CASSPRGGRGNQPQHF
TRBV10-3	NA	TRBJ2-3	TRBD2	TGTGCCATCAGTGAGTCGGGCGGGGGGAACACAGATACGCAGTATTTT	CAISESGGGNTDTQYF
TRBV28	NA	TRBJ1-6	NA	TGTGCCAGCAGTTCTACAGGGACCCGACATAATTCACCCCTCCACTTT	CASSSTGTRHNSPLHF
TRBV13	NA	TRBJ2-1	TRBD2	TGTGCCAGCAGCTTTTTTAGGGCTAGCGGGGGCTATGAGCAGTTCTTC	CASSFFRASGGYEQFF
TRBV27	NA	TRBJ2-7	TRBD1	TGTGCCAGCAGTTCGCCAGGAGACAGGGTCTACGAGCAGTACTTC	CASSSPGDRVYEQYF
TRBV7-2	few	TRBJ1-6	NA	TGTGCCAGCAGCTTAGTGGCAGGGAGCTCCTATAATTCACCCCTCCACTTT	CASSLVAGSSYNSPLHF
TRBV13	NA	TRBJ1-1	NA	TGTGCCAGCAGCCGTGGACAGTACTCGAACACTGAAGCTTTCTTT	CASSRGQYSNTEAFF
TRBV5-4	NA	TRBJ2-3	TRBD2	TGTGCCAGCAGATCCGGACTAGCGGGGGCTGATACGCAGTATTTT	CASRSGLAGADTQYF
TRBV9	NA	TRBJ1-6	TRBD1	TGTGCCAGCAGCGGAAGACAGGGGAATTCACCCCTCCACTTT	CASSGRQGNSPLHF
TRBV6-2/TRBV6-3	NA	TRBJ2-1	NA	TGTGCCAGCAGTTATGGGGGGTCCTCCTACAATGAGCAGTTCTTC	CASSYGGSSYNEQFF
TRBV7-8	NA	TRBJ2-1	TRBD2	TGTGCCAGCAGCGTCCGCTTCCCACTAGCGGGGGGGCGCAATGAGCAGTTCTTC	CASSVRFPLAGGRNEQFF
TRBV19	NA	TRBJ2-2	NA	TGTGCCAGTAGTATAGCAGTCACCACCGGGGAGCTGTTTTTT	CASSIAVTTGELFF
TRBV15	NA	TRBJ1-1	NA	TGTGCCACCAGCAGGACAGAAGAAGCTTTCTTT	CATSRTEEAFF
TRBV25-1	NA	TRBJ2-7	NA	TGTGCCAGCAGTTTCATTTCCTACGAGCAGTACTTC	CASSFISYEQYF
TRBV6-5	NA	TRBJ1-6	NA	TGTGCCAGCACAGCCAGCTCCTATAATTCACCCCTCCACTTT	CASTASSYNSPLHF
TRBV5-1	NA	TRBJ2-2	TRBD1	TGCGCCAGCAGCCCTACAGGGGGCATGGACACCGGGGAGCTGTTTTTT	CASSPTGGMDTGELFF
TRBV6-5	NA	TRBJ2-7	NA	TGTGCCAGCAGTAGATCCCTCGACTACGAGCAGTACTTC	CASSRSLDYEQYF
TRBV2	NA	TRBJ2-7	TRBD2	TGTGCCAGCAGCGTTCTAGCGGGGGGACCGGGGGAGCAGTACTTC	CASSVLAGGPGEQYF
TRBV7-9	NA	TRBJ1-6	TRBD1	TGTGCCAGCAGCCCGACAGGGTCGAATAATTCACCCCTCCACTTT	CASSPTGSNNSPLHF
TRBV7-2	NA	TRBJ1-4	NA	TGTGCCAGCAGCTTACGGGAAAAACTGTTTTTT	CASSLREKLFF
TRBV18	NA	TRBJ1-1	TRBD1	TGTGCCAGCTCTCACAGGGGGGGAGTGAACACTGAAGCTTTCTTT	CASSHRGGVNTEAFF
TRBV2	NA	TRBJ1-6	NA	TGTGCCAGCAGTGAGTGGCAGGGCGATTCACCCCTCCACTTT	CASSEWQGDSPLHF
TRBV11-2	few	TRBJ1-6	NA	TGTGCCAGCAGCTTAGATCGGGATTCACCCCTCCACTTT	CASSLDRDSPLHF
TRBV5-1	NA	TRBJ2-3	NA	TGCGCCAGCAGCTTGAATCCGGGCTACCCTAGCACAGATACGCAGTATTTT	CASSLNPGYPSTDTQYF
TRBV7-9	NA	TRBJ1-5	NA	TGTGCCAGCAGCGCGGGGATTTCGGAACAGCCCCAGCATTTT	CASSAGISEQPQHF
TRBV7-9	few	TRBJ1-6	NA	TGTGCCAGCAGCCCGGACGGTAGTTCACCCCTCCACTTT	CASSPDGSSPLHF
TRBV5-8	NA	TRBJ1-4	NA	TGTGCCAGCAGCTCTCGCCTCTCGCTCGGCGAAAAACTGTTTTTT	CASSSRLSLGEKLFF
TRBV16	NA	TRBJ1-2	TRBD1	TGTGCCAGCAGCCCGCCGGGACAGGGGGTCTTCTATGGCTACACCTTC	CASSPPGQGVFYGYTF
TRBV9	NA	TRBJ1-1	NA	TGTGCCAGCAGCCCCTACAGCATTGAAGCTTTCTTT	CASSPYSIEAFF
TRBV6-1	NA	TRBJ2-2	NA	TGTGCCAGCAGTGACAGGGGAGCCGGGGAGCTGTTTTTT	CASSDRGAGELFF
TRBV5-4	NA	TRBJ2-1	TRBD2	TGTGCCAGCACTCCTCGGGGGGGCCTCTCCTACAATGAGCAGTTCTTC	CASTPRGGLSYNEQFF
TRBV27	NA	TRBJ1-2	NA	TGTGCCAGCAGTCCTCATTTCTTGGAGGGAACTAACTATGGCTACACCTTC	CASSPHFLEGTNYGYTF
TRBV2	NA	TRBJ1-5	TRBD1	TGTGCCAGCAGTGAAGAGGGACAGAGCAATCAGCCCCAGCATTTT	CASSEEGQSNQPQHF
TRBV19	NA	TRBJ1-5	TRBD1	TGTGCCAGTAGTATAGCCGGGACAGGGAATCAGCCCCAGCATTTT	CASSIAGTGNQPQHF
TRBV5-5	NA	TRBJ2-3	NA	TGTGCCAGCAGCTTCCAGGACAGCCGCACAGATACGCAGTATTTT	CASSFQDSRTDTQYF
TRBV3-1/TRBV3-2	NA	TRBJ2-5	TRBD1	TGTGCCAGCAGCGGACAGGTACAGACCCAGTACTTC	CASSGQVQTQYF
TRBV19	NA	TRBJ2-2	NA	TGTGCCAGTAGTATTTCGGATTCCGGCACCGGGGAGCTGTTTTTT	CASSISDSGTGELFF
TRBV3-1/TRBV3-2	NA	TRBJ2-1	TRBD2	TGTGCCAGCAGCCAAGACAGGGCGGGGGGCCACAATGAGCAGTTCTTC	CASSQDRAGGHNEQFF
TRBV7-9	NA	TRBJ2-1	NA	TGTGCCAGCAGCTTTCAGACCCGCTACAATGAGCAGTTCTTC	CASSFQTRYNEQFF
TRBV19	NA	TRBJ1-2	NA	TGTGCCAGTAGGGAGGGAGGCTACACCTTC	CASREGGYTF
TRBV7-9	NA	TRBJ1-4	NA	TGTGCCAGCAGCTTTTCCCATGAAAAACTGTTTTTT	CASSFSHEKLFF
TRBV2	NA	TRBJ1-3	NA	TGTGCCAGCAGCGCCGGACCGGGAAACACCATATATTTT	CASSAGPGNTIYF
TRBV9	NA	TRBJ2-2	NA	TGTGCCAGCAGCGGGGGCGGGAACACCGGGGAGCTGTTTTTT	CASSGGGNTGELFF